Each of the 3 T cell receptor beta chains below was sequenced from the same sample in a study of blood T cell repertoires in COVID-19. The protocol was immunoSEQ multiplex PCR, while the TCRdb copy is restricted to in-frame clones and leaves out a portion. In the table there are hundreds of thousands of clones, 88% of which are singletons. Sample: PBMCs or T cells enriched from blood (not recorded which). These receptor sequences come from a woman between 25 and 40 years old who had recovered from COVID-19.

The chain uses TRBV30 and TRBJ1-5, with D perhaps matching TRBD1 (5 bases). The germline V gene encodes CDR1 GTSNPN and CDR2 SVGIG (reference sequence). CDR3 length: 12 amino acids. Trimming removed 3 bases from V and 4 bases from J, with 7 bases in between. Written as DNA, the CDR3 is TGTGCCTGGAGGGGGGGGAATCAGCCCCAGCATTTT. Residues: CAWRGGNQPQHF.

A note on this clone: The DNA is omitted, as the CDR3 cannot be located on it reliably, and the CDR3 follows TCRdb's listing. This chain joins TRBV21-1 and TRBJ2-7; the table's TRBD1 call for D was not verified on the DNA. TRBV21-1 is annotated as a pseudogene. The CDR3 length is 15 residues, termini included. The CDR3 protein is CASSIGVGGGAEQYF.

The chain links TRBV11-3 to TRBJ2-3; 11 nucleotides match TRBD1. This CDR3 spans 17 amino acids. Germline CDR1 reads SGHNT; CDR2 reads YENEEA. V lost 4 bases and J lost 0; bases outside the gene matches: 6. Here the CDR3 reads CASSSPGTGGSTDTQYF. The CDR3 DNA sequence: TGTGCCAGCAGCTCACCCGGGACAGGGGGTAGCACAGATACGCAGTATTTT.